The 20 T cell receptor beta chains listed next were all sequenced from one sample in a study of blood T cell repertoires in COVID-19 (dated by TCRdb to the early 2020s). Receptor amplification or capture employed the immunoSEQ multiplex PCR assay. This immuneACCESS table, as held by TCRdb, lists in-frame sequences with V and J called but not all clones. Of the missing ones, under half trace to an unresolved V gene in checked studies; the others have no known cause. The sample table shows approximately 97,000 clones, and 75% to 95% are seen once. The ten largest account for 4.2% of the sample. The sample comprised peripheral blood. Receptors were obtained from a man aged 18 to 29 with acute or convalescent COVID-19.

The V gene is TRBV14, the J gene TRBJ2-1, with TRBD1 matching over 9 bases. With 3 bases clipped from V and 9 bases from J, the junction kept 12 bases outside the gene matches. Looked up from germline, CDR1 is SGHDN and CDR2 is FVKESK. There are 16 residues in the CDR3. CDR3 amino acids: CASSQGQGVGWGEQFF. The CDR3 DNA reads TGTGCCAGCAGCCAGGGACAGGGAGTGGGATGGGGTGAGCAGTTCTTC.

The chain uses TRBV6-5 and TRBJ1-4; D gene unclear. Germline lookup yields CDR1 MNHEY and CDR2 SVGAGI. The CDR3 runs to 13 residues. V was trimmed by 2 bases and J by 4 bases, leaving 5 bases between them. CDR3 coding DNA: TGTGCCAGCAGTTACGTTCTTAATGAAAAACTGTTTTTT. Residues: CASSYVLNEKLFF.

The V gene is TRBV5-1, the J gene TRBJ2-1, with D maybe TRBD1 (5 bases). Between the trimmed V and J ends, which lost 1 base and 10 bases, there was a span of 9 bases. The CDR3 runs 12 residues. CDR1 is SGHRS, CDR2 YFSETQ, per germline. CDR3 nucleotide sequence: TGCGCCAGCAGCTTGTCGGACACCGAGCAGTTCTTC. Translation gives CASSLSDTEQFF.

This clone was detected once. The CDR3: CASSPGGPNPNEQFF. The CDR3 bases are TGTGCCAGTAGTCCGGGGGGTCCTAATCCCAATGAGCAGTTCTTC. V usage is TRBV19 and J usage is TRBJ2-1, with 7 bases matching TRBD2. The germline CDR1 and CDR2 sequences are LNHDA and SQIVND (reference sequence). This CDR3 contains 15 residues. The trim removed 5 bases at V and 6 bases at J, leaving 10 bases unmatched.

This clone has a handful of counts. V and J are TRBV14 and TRBJ1-2; 7 positions match TRBD1. This CDR3 spans 14 amino acids. V trimming: 1 base; J trimming: 4 bases; junction bases outside the gene matches: 3. Germline assignment: CDR1 SGHDN and CDR2 FVKESK. The CDR3 reads CASSQGSGGYGYTF. The DNA of the CDR3 is TGTGCCAGCAGCCAAGGGTCAGGGGGCTATGGCTACACCTTC.

The chain joins TRBV28 to TRBJ1-3, with D hard to call. The length of the CDR3 is 14 residues. V lost 2 bases to trimming and J lost 4 bases, with 9 bases between them. CDR1 MDHEN and CDR2 SYDVKM come from the germline V gene. This CDR3 is CASSLERAGNTIYF. The CDR3 nucleotides are TGTGCCAGCAGTTTAGAGAGGGCGGGAAACACCATATATTTT.

The CDR3 DNA sequence: TGTGCCAGCATCCTTGGGGGGGCAATCGGTGAAGCTTTCTTT. Translated: CASILGGAIGEAFF. The chain links TRBV2 to TRBJ1-1; a possible D gene is TRBD1 (6 bases). Trimming stripped 7 bases from V and 7 bases from J, with 19 bases between. Germline-derived CDR1 and CDR2 are SNHLY and FYNNEI. The CDR3 is made up of 14 amino acids.

This clone is a singleton in its sample. CDR3 loop: CAWSYGRGDEQYF. The CDR3 coding sequence is TGTGCCTGGAGTTACGGCAGGGGGGACGAGCAGTACTTC. J is TRBJ2-7 and V is TRBV30, with a possible D match to TRBD1 (7 bases). The length of the CDR3 is 13 residues. Trimming pared 2 bases from V and 5 bases from J, leaving 13 bases between. Germline CDR1 and CDR2: GTSNPN and SVGIG (reference sequence).

Here the CDR3 DNA reads TGTGCCAGTAGTATAGAGAGGTTCAGGGATGATAACACCGGGGAGCTGTTTTTT. Encoded protein: CASSIERFRDDNTGELFF. The chain uses TRBV19 and TRBJ2-2; tentatively, D is TRBD1 (5 bases). Trimming pared 0 bases from V and 2 bases from J, leaving 16 bases between. The CDR3 length is 18 residues. Germline CDR1 is LNHDA and CDR2 is SQIVND (reference sequence).

CDR3 sequence (DNA): TGTGCCAGCTCACCAACCCCGGGGGGGCAGCCCCAGCATTTT. Encoded protein: CASSPTPGGQPQHF. V and J are TRBV18 and TRBJ1-5, with D possibly TRBD1 on 5 matching bases. V was clipped by 2 bases and J by 7 bases, with 12 bases between them. CDR3 size: 14 residues. Germline CDR1 and CDR2: KGHSH and LQKENI.

The chain is built from TRBV18 and TRBJ1-1, with 7 bases aligning to TRBD1. There are 16 residues in the CDR3. Germline trimming cut 1 base from V and 0 bases from J; bases unmatched to any gene: 5. In germline, CDR1 is KGHSH, CDR2 LQKENI. The CDR3 loop is CASSPRRGLMNTEAFF. As DNA, the CDR3 is TGTGCCAGCTCACCACGGAGGGGGCTCATGAACACTGAAGCTTTCTTT.

This clone was recorded a few times. The chain has TRBV7-9 and TRBJ1-2; D may be TRBD1 (6 bases). The CDR3 is made up of 14 amino acids. V was trimmed by 2 bases and J by 8 bases, leaving 15 bases between them. Germline lookup yields CDR1 SEHNR and CDR2 FQNEAQ (reference sequence). CDR3 loop: CASSLSTGPEGYTF. CDR3 bases: TGTGCCAGCAGCTTATCGACAGGCCCGGAGGGCTACACCTTC. Looking up the rest from reference TRBV7-9 and TRBJ1-2 gives the full variable domain: DTGVSQNPRHKITKRGQNVTFRCDPISEHNRLYWYRQTLGQGPEFLTYFQNEAQLEKSRLLSDRFSAERPKGSFSTLEIQRTEQGDSAMYLCASSLSTGPEGYTFGSGTRLTVV.

The chain is built from TRBV25-1 and TRBJ1-6, with TRBD1 identical over 11 bases. The CDR3 runs 15 residues. Germline V gives CDR1 MGHDK, CDR2 SYGVNS. The trim removed 6 bases at V and 8 bases at J, leaving 6 bases unmatched. The CDR3 DNA sequence: TGTGCCAGCAGCCTCCCGGGACAGGGGGATTCACCCCTCCACTTT. Translated: CASSLPGQGDSPLHF. The whole variable domain, filled in from reference TRBV25-1 and TRBJ1-6, reads EADIYQTPRYLVIGTGKKITLECSQTMGHDKMYWYQQDPGMELHLIHYSYGVNSTEKGDLSSESTVSRIRTEHFPLTLESARPSHTSQYLCASSLPGQGDSPLHFGNGTRLTVT.

V gene TRBV6-5 combines with J gene TRBJ1-2; 7 nucleotides line up with TRBD1. Germline trimming cut 2 bases from V and 4 bases from J; bases unmatched to any gene: 7. The CDR3 sequence is 15 residues long. Germline CDR1 and CDR2: MNHEY and SVGAGI. Written as DNA, the CDR3 is TGTGCCAGCAGTTACAGTACAGGGGATTCCTATGGCTACACCTTC. Residues: CASSYSTGDSYGYTF.

This rearrangement joins TRBV3-1 (or the pseudogene TRBV3-2) to TRBJ1-1; D unclear. The CDR3 length is 15 residues. The germline V gene encodes CDR1 LGHDT and CDR2 YNNKEL (reference sequence). Trimming stripped 1 base from V and 5 bases from J, with 14 bases between. The CDR3 nucleotides are TGTGCCAGCAGCCAAGTCCCCCGGGGAAGTACTGAAGCTTTCTTT. Residues: CASSQVPRGSTEAFF.

This clone was detected only a few times. V and J are TRBV5-1 and TRBJ1-6, with D unclear. The CDR3 has 17 residues. The ends were cut back, 0 bases at V and 8 bases at J, with 18 bases in the middle. The germline gives CDR1 SGHRS, CDR2 YFSETQ. In DNA, the CDR3 is TGCGCCAGCAGCTTGGCTCCAGGTCGGGGAGGGTATTCACCCCTCCACTTT. Translated: CASSLAPGRGGYSPLHF. Full variable domain (missing parts from reference TRBV5-1 and TRBJ1-6): KAGVTQTPRYLIKTRGQQVTLSCSPISGHRSVSWYQQTPGQGLQFLFEYFSETQRNKGNFPGRFSGRQFSNSRSEMNVSTLELGDSALYLCASSLAPGRGGYSPLHFGNGTRLTVT.

The rearrangement joins TRBV19 to TRBJ1-5; D gene uncertain. The germline gives CDR1 LNHDA, CDR2 SQIVND (reference sequence). The CDR3 runs to 15 residues. Deletions cut 5 bases from V and 4 bases from J, with 15 bases between. The DNA of the CDR3 is TGTGCCAGTAGTCCCGTGGTCGGAGGGAATCAGCCCCAGCATTTT. As protein: CASSPVVGGNQPQHF.

The chain employs TRBV18 and TRBJ1-1, with D unclear. Trimming shortened V by 2 bases and J by 1 base, and 5 bases separated the two germline ends. This CDR3 comprises 13 residues. Germline V gene lookup returns CDR1 KGHSH and CDR2 LQKENI. CDR3 in amino acids: CASSPNRNTEAFF. The CDR3 nucleotides are TGTGCCAGCTCACCAAACAGGAACACTGAAGCTTTCTTT.

This sequence joins TRBV18 and TRBJ1-3; the D gene is possibly TRBD1 (6 bases). The CDR3 length is 15 residues. CDR1 KGHSH and CDR2 LQKENI come from the germline V gene. Deletions cut 4 bases from V and 4 bases from J, with 14 bases between. The CDR3 reads CASSLTQGYGNTIYF. The CDR3 DNA reads as TGTGCCAGCTCACTCACACAGGGATACGGAAACACCATATATTTT.

This chain links TRBV5-4 with TRBJ1-3; TRBD1 matches 9 bases. V gave up 4 bases and J gave up 4 bases; unmatched junction bases: 6. The germline CDR1 and CDR2 sequences are SGHNT and YYREEE (reference sequence). The CDR3 has 15 residues. Here the CDR3 reads CASSQGQGRGNTIYF. DNA of the CDR3: TGTGCCAGCAGCCAGGGACAGGGAAGGGGAAACACCATATATTTT. Complete variable domain (other parts from reference TRBV5-4 and TRBJ1-3): ETGVTQSPTHLIKTRGQQVTLRCSSQSGHNTVSWYQQALGQGPQFIFQYYREEENGRGNFPPRFSGLQFPNYSSELNVNALELDDSALYLCASSQGQGRGNTIYFGEGSWLTVV.